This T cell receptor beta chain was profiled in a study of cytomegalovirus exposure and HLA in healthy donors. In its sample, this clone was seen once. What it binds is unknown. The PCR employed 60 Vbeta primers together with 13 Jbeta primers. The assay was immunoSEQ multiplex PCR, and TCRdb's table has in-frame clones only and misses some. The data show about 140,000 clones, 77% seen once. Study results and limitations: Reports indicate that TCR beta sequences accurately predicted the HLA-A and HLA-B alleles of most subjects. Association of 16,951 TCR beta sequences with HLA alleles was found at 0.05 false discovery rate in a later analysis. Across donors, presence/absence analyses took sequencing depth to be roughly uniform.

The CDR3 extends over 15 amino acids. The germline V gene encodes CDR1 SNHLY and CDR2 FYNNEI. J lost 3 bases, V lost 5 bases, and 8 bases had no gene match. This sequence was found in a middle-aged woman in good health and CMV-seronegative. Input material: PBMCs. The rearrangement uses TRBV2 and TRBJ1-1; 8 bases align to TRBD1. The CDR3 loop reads CASSSEDRVYTEAFF. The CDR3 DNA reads TGTGCCAGCAGTTCGGAGGACAGGGTTTACACTGAAGCTTTCTTT.